These 18 T cell receptor beta chains were all obtained from the same sample, sequenced in a study of response to subunit inactivated influenza vaccine. Each CDR3 protein gets one entry after TCRdb re-called the RT-PCR reads with MiXCR. Among approximately 520,000 distinct CDR3 sequences, around 25% were seen once, and the ten largest hold approximately 2%. Here the sequenced sample was CD4+ T cells sorted from PBMCs, taken 5 to 6 days after vaccination. Receptors were obtained from a man aged 50-59 years who received an inactivated influenza vaccine.

The table lists this clonotype with a few counts. The CDR3 sequence: CSVEKVGNYNEQFF. Written as DNA, the CDR3 is TGCAGCGTTGAAAAAGTAGGTAACTACAATGAGCAGTTCTTC. This chain uses TRBV29-1 with TRBJ2-1, with D hard to call. V was clipped by 2 bases and J by 3 bases, with 11 bases between them. The CDR3 contains 14 residues. Germline CDR1 SQVTM, CDR2 ANQGSEA.

The rearrangement joins TRBV29-1 to TRBJ2-7; TRBD2 might be the D (5 bases). Deletions cut 4 bases from V and 5 bases from J, with 18 bases between. Germline-derived CDR1 and CDR2 are SQVTM and ANQGSEA. The CDR3 spans 14 residues. The CDR3 nucleotides read TGCAGCGTTGGGCGGGCCGTAAGGAGCAACGAGCAGTACTTC. It translates to CSVGRAVRSNEQYF.

This clonotype was counted a few times. The gene calls are TRBV24-1 and TRBJ1-2; D is uncertain. Germline V gene sequence: CDR1 KGHDR, CDR2 SFDVKD. Trimming cost V 5 bases and J 3 bases, with 12 bases left between them. The CDR3 has 14 residues. The CDR3 DNA sequence: TGTGCCACCAGTGGTCGTGGGTTCGACTATGGCTACACCTTC. Residues: CATSGRGFDYGYTF.

There are a few counts of this clonotype. The CDR3 DNA is TGCAGCGTTGGAAAGGGGGAAAAACTGTTTTTT. Protein product: CSVGKGEKLFF. The chain couples TRBV29-1 to TRBJ1-4, with D perhaps TRBD1 (5 bases). This CDR3 is 11 amino acids long. V shed 4 bases and J shed 8 bases, with 8 bases lying between them. CDR1 and CDR2 from the germline V gene are SQVTM and ANQGSEA.

The CDR3 DNA reads as TGTGCCAGCAGAGCCGGCGGGGGAACGAACACCGGGGAGCTGTTTTTT. Residues: CASRAGGGTNTGELFF. This chain uses TRBV7-2 with TRBJ2-2; 7 nucleotides line up with TRBD2. V was clipped by 6 bases and J by 0 bases; unmatched bases: 7. Germline CDR1 and CDR2: SGHTA and FQGNSA. The CDR3 consists of 16 residues.

V is TRBV28 and J is TRBJ2-2; a possible D gene is TRBD2 (6 bases). Trimming left V 4 bases short and J 1 base short, with 13 bases between. Germline values: CDR1 MDHEN, CDR2 SYDVKM. This CDR3 contains 16 residues. The CDR3 bases are TGTGCCAGCAGTTCCGTGGGTAGCGGGAACACCGGGGAGCTGTTTTTT. Protein product: CASSSVGSGNTGELFF.

Comment on this clonotype: A much larger clone is a single base away; this may be a read error. The chain has TRBV20-1 and TRBJ1-1, with D tentatively TRBD1 (5 bases). The CDR3 has 15 amino acids. Between the trimmed V and J ends, which lost 3 bases and 6 bases, there was a span of 20 bases. CDR1 is DFQATT, CDR2 SNEGSKA, per germline (reference sequence). The CDR3 protein is CSAREGGREFAEAFF. CDR3 in DNA: TGCAGTGCTAGGGAAGGTGGCAGGGAGTTCGCTGAAGCTTTCTTT.

V is TRBV5-1 and J is TRBJ2-7, with 9 positions matching TRBD1. The CDR3 spans 15 residues. The ends lost 4 bases at V and 3 bases at J; junction bases unmatched: 8. The germline CDR1 and CDR2 sequences are SGHRS and YFSETQ. CDR3 protein: CASSPTGTGYYEQYF. For the CDR3, the DNA is TGCGCCAGCAGCCCCACCGGGACAGGGTACTACGAGCAGTACTTC.

J is TRBJ1-1 and V is TRBV9, with no clear D. V lost 0 bases to trimming and J lost 1 base, with 7 bases between them. This CDR3 region has 14 residues. The germline CDR1 and CDR2 sequences are SGDLS and YYNGEE. In nucleotides, the CDR3 is TGTGCCAGCAGCGTAGCCGGGGAGAACACTGAAGCTTTCTTT. Amino acids: CASSVAGENTEAFF. Full variable domain (outside the CDR3, taken from reference TRBV9 and TRBJ1-1): DSGVTQTPKHLITATGQRVTLRCSPRSGDLSVYWYQQSLDQGLQFLIQYYNGEERAKGNILERFSAQQFPDLHSELNLSSLELGDSALYFCASSVAGENTEAFFGQGTRLTVV.

V is TRBV9 and J is TRBJ2-1; D possibly corresponds to TRBD2 (6 bases). This CDR3 is built from 15 residues. Germline V gene lookup returns CDR1 SGDLS and CDR2 YYNGEE. V was shortened by 4 bases and J by 7 bases, with 18 bases between the two germline ends. The CDR3 loop is CASSLLNSGRNEQFF. The CDR3 nucleotides are TGTGCCAGCAGCCTTTTGAATAGCGGACGAAATGAGCAGTTCTTC. The variable domain in full, with the rest retrieved from reference TRBV9 and TRBJ2-1, is DSGVTQTPKHLITATGQRVTLRCSPRSGDLSVYWYQQSLDQGLQFLIQYYNGEERAKGNILERFSAQQFPDLHSELNLSSLELGDSALYFCASSLLNSGRNEQFFGPGTRLTVL.

This clonotype was detected a few times. V and J are TRBV6-2 or TRBV6-3 and TRBJ2-7; D might be TRBD1 or TRBD2, each matching 5 bases. Between the trimmed V and J ends, which lost 11 bases and 4 bases, there was a span of 12 bases. The CDR3 is 11 amino acids. CDR1 is MNHEY, CDR2 SVGEGT, per germline. CDR3 amino acids: CAVGTAYEQYF. The CDR3 DNA reads as TGTGCCGTAGGGACGGCTTACGAGCAGTACTTC.

This clonotype was observed a few times. J is TRBJ1-2 and V is TRBV6-2 or TRBV6-3; D is possibly TRBD1 (5 bases). Germline CDR1 is MNHEY and CDR2 is SVGEGT. The germline V and J ends were trimmed by 5 bases and 3 bases, with 10 bases remaining between them. This CDR3 has 13 residues. CDR3 sequence reads: CASSRGHDYGYTF. The CDR3 DNA is TGTGCCAGCAGTCGCGGACACGACTATGGCTACACCTTC.

This chain joins TRBV9 and TRBJ2-6, with D tentatively TRBD1 (6 bases). CDR1 is SGDLS, CDR2 YYNGEE, per germline. There are 17 residues in the CDR3. Trimming cost V 4 bases and J 2 bases, with 16 bases left between them. CDR3 sequence reads: CASSKRYGGAGANVLTF. The CDR3 bases are TGTGCCAGCAGCAAGCGGTATGGGGGCGCTGGGGCCAACGTCCTGACTTTC.

The chain combines TRBV4-3 with TRBJ2-1; 11 nucleotides match TRBD2. The CDR3 consists of 19 residues. Trimming removed 0 bases from V and 4 bases from J; junction bases left unmatched: 11. The germline V gene has CDR1 LGHNA and CDR2 YSLEER. CDR3 amino acids: CASSQDLLAGGVSYNEQFF. DNA for the CDR3: TGCGCCAGCAGCCAAGATCTGCTAGCGGGAGGTGTTTCGTACAATGAGCAGTTCTTC.

This chain joins TRBV7-2 and TRBJ2-3; D gene ambiguous. The germline V and J ends were trimmed by 6 bases and 0 bases, with 13 bases remaining between them. The CDR3 is 15 residues long. Germline V lookup: CDR1 SGHTA, CDR2 FQGNSA. The CDR3 reads CASSIVASSTDTQYF. The CDR3 DNA sequence: TGTGCCAGCAGTATCGTCGCCTCTAGCACAGATACGCAGTATTTT. The full variable domain, with the rest looked up from reference TRBV7-2 and TRBJ2-3, is GAGVSQSPSNKVTEKGKDVELRCDPISGHTALYWYRQSLGQGLEFLIYFQGNSAPDKSGLPSDRFSAERTGGSVSTLTIQRTQQEDSAVYLCASSIVASSTDTQYFGPGTRLTVL.

V usage is TRBV7-3 and J usage is TRBJ2-1, with a possible D match to TRBD2 (6 bases). The CDR3 is 13 amino acids. Germline loops: CDR1 SGHTA, CDR2 FQGTGA. Between the trimmed V and J ends, which lost 5 bases and 7 bases, there was a span of 12 bases. The CDR3, as DNA: TGTGCCAGCAGCCAAATGGAGGGAAATGAGCAGTTCTTC. It translates to CASSQMEGNEQFF.

This clonotype was recorded a few times. This chain joins TRBV5-4 and TRBJ2-3, with 9 bases fitting TRBD2. The CDR3 has 18 residues. The germline gives CDR1 SGHNT, CDR2 YYREEE (reference sequence). V lost 0 bases, J lost 4 bases, and 12 bases stayed unmatched. The CDR3 region is CASSLGLAVISSADTQYF. In nucleotides, the CDR3 is TGTGCCAGCAGCTTGGGACTAGCGGTGATAAGTAGTGCAGATACGCAGTATTTT.

This clonotype has a handful of counts. No DNA is shown, since the ends of the CDR3 on it are uncertain; the CDR3 is the one TCRdb lists. The gene calls are TRBV27 and TRBJ1-6; the D call TRBD1 from the table was never checked on the DNA. Per the germline V gene, CDR1 is MNHEY and CDR2 is SMNVEV (reference sequence). The CDR3 is 16 residues long, ends included. CDR3 sequence: CASSFRARGSNSPLHF.